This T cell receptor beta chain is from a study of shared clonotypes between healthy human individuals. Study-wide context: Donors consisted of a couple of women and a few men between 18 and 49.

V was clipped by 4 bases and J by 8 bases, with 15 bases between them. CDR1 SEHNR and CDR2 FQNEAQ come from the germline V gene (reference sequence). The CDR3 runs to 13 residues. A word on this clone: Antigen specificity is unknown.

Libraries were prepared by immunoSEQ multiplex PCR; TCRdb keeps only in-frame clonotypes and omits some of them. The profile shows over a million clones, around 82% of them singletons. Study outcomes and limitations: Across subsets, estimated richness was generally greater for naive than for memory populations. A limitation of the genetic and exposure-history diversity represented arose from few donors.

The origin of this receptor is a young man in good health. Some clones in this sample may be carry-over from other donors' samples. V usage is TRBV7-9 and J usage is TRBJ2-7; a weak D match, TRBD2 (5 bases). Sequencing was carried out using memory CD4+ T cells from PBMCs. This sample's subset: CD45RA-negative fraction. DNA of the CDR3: TGTGCCAGCAGCTACCGGACCACGGGGAAGCAGTACTTC. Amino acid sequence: CASSYRTTGKQYF.